Listed below are T cell receptor beta chains from one sample, sequenced in a study of T cells after yellow fever vaccination. One entry per CDR3 protein, called by TCRdb with MiXCR from the 5' RACE reads. The sample gives under 700,000 distinct CDR3 sequences, about 15% of which show up once; approximately 15% is in the top ten. The source material was PBMCs, sampled 5 days after the first yellow fever vaccination. The receptors were sampled from a man aged 18 to 30 who received the YFV17D yellow fever vaccine. Both conserved end residues are part of each CDR3. A D gene is named only where the DNA matches it firmly. Clone size is stated in some rows and not others, as once, few, many or a class when expanded.

size | length | J | V | D | CDR3 | DNA
few | 11 | TRBJ2-7 | TRBV7-8 | - | CASSWNLEQYF | TGTGCCAGCAGCTGGAATTTAGAGCAGTACTTC
- | 16 | TRBJ1-4 | TRBV18 | - | CASSQGLGATNEKLFF | TGTGCCAGCTCACAGGGGCTCGGAGCAACTAATGAAAAACTGTTTTTT
few | 14 | TRBJ1-6 | TRBV4-1 | - | CASSPQGPRSPLHF | TGCGCCAGCAGCCCTCAGGGGCCCCGTTCACCCCTCCACTTT
- | 16 | TRBJ2-1 | TRBV7-3 | TRBD2 | CASSLNPGGAWNEQFF | TGTGCCAGCAGCTTAAATCCGGGGGGGGCCTGGAATGAGCAGTTCTTC
- | 21 | TRBJ2-3 | TRBV11-2 | TRBD2 | CASSLVAPSGGYLDGTDTQYF | TGTGCCAGCAGCTTAGTGGCCCCTAGCGGGGGTTATTTAGATGGCACAGATACGCAGTATTTT
few | 13 | TRBJ2-7 | TRBV12-5 | - | CASGSSGTYEQYF | TGTGCTAGTGGTTCATCCGGAACCTACGAGCAGTACTTC
few | 16 | TRBJ1-1 | TRBV15 | - | CATSRDSPTLNTEAFF | TGTGCCACCAGCAGAGATTCTCCGACGTTGAACACTGAAGCTTTCTTT
many | 15 | TRBJ1-1 | TRBV29-1 | TRBD1 | CSGTGGWGMNTEAFF | TGCAGCGGGACAGGGGGCTGGGGTATGAACACTGAAGCTTTCTTT
- | 13 | TRBJ1-4 | TRBV7-6 | - | CASSSNFQEKLFF | TGTGCCAGCAGCTCAAATTTCCAGGAAAAACTGTTTTTT
few | 11 | TRBJ2-1 | TRBV7-2 | - | CASSLRFEQFF | TGTGCCAGCAGCCTCAGATTTGAGCAGTTCTTC
- | 15 | TRBJ2-5 | TRBV20-1 | TRBD1 | CSAQALQGSGETQYF | TGCAGTGCTCAAGCACTACAGGGGAGTGGAGAGACCCAGTACTTC
few | 16 | TRBJ2-2 | TRBV12-3/TRBV12-4 | - | CASSSRHPSNTGELFF | TGTGCCAGCAGTTCACGTCATCCCTCGAACACCGGGGAGCTGTTTTTT
few | 14 | TRBJ2-3 | TRBV5-1 | - | CASSLAQVYDTQYF | TGCGCCAGCAGCTTGGCACAGGTTTACGATACGCAGTATTTT
- | 13 | TRBJ1-1 | TRBV12-3/TRBV12-4 | TRBD1 | CASSRQGGSKAFF | TGTGCCAGCAGCAGACAGGGGGGGTCTAAAGCTTTCTTT
few | 14 | TRBJ2-2 | TRBV7-3 | TRBD2 | CASSTGLATGELFF | TGTGCCAGCAGCACGGGACTAGCCACCGGGGAGCTGTTTTTT
few | 15 | TRBJ2-3 | TRBV5-1 | TRBD2 | CASSPLGRGTDTQYF | TGCGCCAGCAGCCCCTTAGGGCGGGGGACAGATACGCAGTATTTT
few | 13 | TRBJ2-7 | TRBV20-1 | - | CSARDLGSYEQYF | TGCAGTGCTAGAGATCTGGGTAGCTACGAGCAGTACTTC
- | 13 | TRBJ2-5 | TRBV6-1 | TRBD2 | CASSDLGLAGQYF | TGTGCCAGCAGTGACCTGGGACTAGCGGGCCAGTACTTC
few | 15 | TRBJ1-4 | TRBV10-3 | TRBD1 | CAISESTGAAEKLFF | TGTGCCATCAGCGAATCGACAGGGGCAGCTGAAAAACTGTTTTTT
many | 14 | TRBJ1-1 | TRBV4-3 | - | CASSQDQGKTEAFF | TGCGCCAGCAGCCAAGATCAGGGGAAGACTGAAGCTTTCTTT
- | 13 | TRBJ2-5 | TRBV4-1 | TRBD1 | CASSQTGQGTQYF | TGCGCCAGCAGCCAGACAGGGCAGGGGACCCAGTACTTC
- | 13 | TRBJ1-2 | TRBV27 | - | CASSLWQGSGYTF | TGTGCCAGCAGTTTATGGCAGGGCAGTGGCTACACCTTC
few | 14 | TRBJ2-1 | TRBV7-3 | TRBD1 | CASSLARQGNEQFF | TGTGCCAGCAGCTTAGCCAGACAGGGAAATGAGCAGTTCTTC
- | 16 | TRBJ2-7 | TRBV5-1 | - | CASSLGGRMSSYEQYF | TGCGCCAGCAGCTTGGGGGGCAGAATGAGCTCCTACGAGCAGTACTTC